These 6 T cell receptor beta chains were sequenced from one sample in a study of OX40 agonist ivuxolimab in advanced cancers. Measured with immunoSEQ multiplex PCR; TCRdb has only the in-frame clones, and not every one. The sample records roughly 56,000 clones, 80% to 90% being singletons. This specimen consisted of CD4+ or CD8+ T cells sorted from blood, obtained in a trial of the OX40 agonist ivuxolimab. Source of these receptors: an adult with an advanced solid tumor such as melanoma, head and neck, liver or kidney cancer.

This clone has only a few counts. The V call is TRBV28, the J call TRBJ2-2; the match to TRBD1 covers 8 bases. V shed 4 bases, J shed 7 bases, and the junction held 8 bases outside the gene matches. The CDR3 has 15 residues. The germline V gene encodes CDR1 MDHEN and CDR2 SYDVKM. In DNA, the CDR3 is TGTGCCAGCAGTTCCGCGGACAGGGCCGGCGGGGAGCTGTTTTTT. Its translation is CASSSADRAGGELFF.

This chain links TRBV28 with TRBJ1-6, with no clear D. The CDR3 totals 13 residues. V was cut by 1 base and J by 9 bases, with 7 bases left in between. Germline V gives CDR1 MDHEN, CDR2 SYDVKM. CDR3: CASSLSFRSPLHF. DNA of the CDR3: TGTGCCAGCAGTTTATCCTTCCGTTCACCCCTCCACTTT.

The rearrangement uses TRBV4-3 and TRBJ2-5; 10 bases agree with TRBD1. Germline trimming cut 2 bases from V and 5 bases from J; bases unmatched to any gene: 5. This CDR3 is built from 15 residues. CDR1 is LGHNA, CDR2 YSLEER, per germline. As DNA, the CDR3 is TGCGCCAGCAGCCAACGGGACAGGGGAGGGGAGACCCAGTACTTC. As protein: CASSQRDRGGETQYF.

For the CDR3, the DNA is TGTGCCAGTAGTCCGTGGGGGAGTGGACACGAGCAGTACTTC. Amino acids: CASSPWGSGHEQYF. This chain connects TRBV19 to TRBJ2-5; possibly TRBD1 or TRBD2 for D (5 bases each). The better agreement between TRBJ2-7 and the DNA end casts doubt on the J call. Germline V gene lookup returns CDR1 LNHDA and CDR2 SQIVND (reference sequence). The CDR3 consists of 14 residues.

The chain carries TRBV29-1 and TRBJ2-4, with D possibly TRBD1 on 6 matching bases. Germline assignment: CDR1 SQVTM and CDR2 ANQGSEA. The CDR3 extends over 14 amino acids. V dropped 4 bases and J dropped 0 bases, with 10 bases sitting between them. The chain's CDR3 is CSVGDRLAKNIQYF. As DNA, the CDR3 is TGCAGCGTTGGTGACAGGCTAGCCAAAAACATTCAGTACTTC.

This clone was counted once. The CDR3 DNA reads TGTGCCAGCAGCCCGGGACAGCCCTTCCTCTACGAGCAGTACTTC. Translation: CASSPGQPFLYEQYF. V is TRBV5-5 and J is TRBJ2-7, with 7 nucleotides matching TRBD1. The CDR3 is 15 residues long. Per the germline V gene, CDR1 is SGHKS and CDR2 is YYEKEE (reference sequence). The V segment lost 4 bases and the J segment 3 bases; nucleotides outside the gene matches: 10.